The entry that follows covers one T cell receptor (beta chain) sequence. What antigen it recognizes has not been identified. The sample holds no much larger clone one base away, and base qualities are not on file. TCRbeta CDR3 regions were amplified from genomic DNA using the immunoSEQ Assay, a bias-controlled multiplex PCR. In the paper's pipeline: Nucleated cell counts per sample were estimated from amplification of reference gene primers within the assay. Sequence reads were collapsed and filtered to measure the absolute abundance of every unique TCRbeta CDR3 rearrangement. For each sample, productive Simpson clonality was calculated as the square root of Simpson's diversity index over productive rearrangements. Here the immuneACCESS table is served through TCRdb, limited to in-frame sequences with V and J called. Missing clones are a known gap in these copies; in checked studies unresolved V genes cover under half, and the rest lacks a known reason. V, J and clone size are those of that table, while D and trimming were read from the DNA. For this sample there are roughly 59,000 clones; approximately 80% appear just once. The biggest ten clones account for approximately 12% of the sample.

The data were obtained in a study of blood T cell repertoires in COVID-19 (dated by TCRdb to about 2020). A note on the overall study: The collaborator samples originated in the United States, Italy and Spain and spanned the acute and convalescent phases of COVID-19. Deeply sampled blood TCRbeta repertoires from subjects exposed to, actively infected with, or recovered from COVID-19 were included in the dataset. A de-identified subject ID, COVID-19 status, age in years and sex were almost always included in the sample metadata. Where available, HLA class I and class II types were obtained from metadata supplied by the sample provider rather than from assay-based typing. The samples were drawn from the first 160 participants of the ongoing ImmuneRACE study and from some 1,300 subjects provided by 6 global collaborators. The material from the prospective study consisted of cDNA or gDNA derived from T cells, B-cell-depleted T cells, or PBMCs. The repertoires were released in a freely available public database intended as a resource for research on the immune response to SARS-CoV-2. Here is what the overall study found, with its caveats: The quantity of clinical and demographic metadata differed by source and by participant and was supplied without curation.

Per the germline V gene, SQVTM is the CDR1 and ANQGSEA is the CDR2. Measured from the cysteine to the phenylalanine, the CDR3 is 13 residues long. The only DNA kept is the CDR3, 39 bases in frame from the first base. Relative to germline, V is missing 6 bases and J is missing 1 base, with 4 bases of the junction outside any gene match. Each collaborating institution followed its own protocols to collect whole blood in K2EDTA tubes. For TCRbeta analysis, collaborator samples were shipped as frozen whole blood, as isolated PBMCs, or as DNA extracted from either sample type. Recombination connected TRBV29-1 to TRBJ1-1, with 8 bases matching TRBD1. This sequence was found in an elderly man with acute or convalescent COVID-19. Sequencing input: peripheral blood. The CDR3 reads as follows: CSVTRGQNTEAFF. The DNA reads as follows: TGCAGCGTGACCAGGGGGCAGAACACTGAAGCTTTCTTT.